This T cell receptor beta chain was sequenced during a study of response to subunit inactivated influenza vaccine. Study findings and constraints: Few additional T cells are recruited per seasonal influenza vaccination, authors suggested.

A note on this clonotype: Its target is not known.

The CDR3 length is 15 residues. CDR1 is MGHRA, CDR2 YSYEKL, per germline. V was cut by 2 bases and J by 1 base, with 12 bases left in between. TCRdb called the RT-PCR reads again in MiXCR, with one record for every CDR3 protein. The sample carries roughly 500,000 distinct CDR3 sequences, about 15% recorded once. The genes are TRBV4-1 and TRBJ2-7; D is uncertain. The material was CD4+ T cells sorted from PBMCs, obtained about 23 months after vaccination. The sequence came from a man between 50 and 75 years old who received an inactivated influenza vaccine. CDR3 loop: CASSQSSLVSYEQYF. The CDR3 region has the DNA TGCGCCAGCAGCCAATCATCCCTGGTATCCTACGAGCAGTACTTC.